A selection of T cell receptor beta chains follows, all from one sample in a study of T cell responses to AZD1222 COVID-19 vaccine. Libraries were prepared by immunoSEQ multiplex PCR; TCRdb keeps only in-frame clonotypes and omits some of them. The table lists 99,000 or so clones, 85% to 90% of them singletons, with roughly 2.7% in the top ten. The sequenced sample was peripheral blood, obtained on day 0 of AZD1222 vaccination. Receptors originate from an adult in good health. CDR3s include the opening cysteine and the closing phenylalanine or tryptophan. D genes are given only for firm matches. Clone size is stated in some rows and not others, as once, few, many or a class when expanded.

j_gene: TRBJ1-1; abundance: NA; d_gene: NA; v_gene: TRBV20-1; CDR3aa: CSASLANLGITEAFF; CDR3nt: TGCAGTGCTAGTCTTGCAAATCTCGGGATCACTGAAGCTTTCTTT
j_gene: TRBJ1-5; abundance: NA; d_gene: TRBD1; v_gene: TRBV2; CDR3aa: CASRAGQGALQPQHF; CDR3nt: TGTGCCAGCAGGGCGGGACAGGGGGCTTTGCAGCCCCAGCATTTT
j_gene: TRBJ2-7; abundance: NA; d_gene: TRBD1; v_gene: TRBV15; CDR3aa: CATSRELPGQYYEQYF; CDR3nt: TGTGCCACCAGCAGAGAGTTGCCGGGACAGTACTACGAGCAGTACTTC
j_gene: TRBJ2-1; abundance: NA; d_gene: NA; v_gene: TRBV29-1; CDR3aa: CSVERQESSYNEQFF; CDR3nt: TGCAGCGTTGAACGGCAGGAAAGCTCCTACAATGAGCAGTTCTTC
j_gene: TRBJ1-1; abundance: NA; d_gene: NA; v_gene: TRBV15; CDR3aa: CATTPFQGSTEAFF; CDR3nt: TGTGCCACCACCCCTTTCCAGGGGAGCACTGAAGCTTTCTTT
j_gene: TRBJ2-5; abundance: NA; d_gene: NA; v_gene: TRBV20-1; CDR3aa: CSAGLRETQYF; CDR3nt: TGCAGTGCTGGGCTGCGGGAGACCCAGTACTTC
j_gene: TRBJ2-2; abundance: NA; d_gene: NA; v_gene: TRBV29-1; CDR3aa: CSVVPGVNTGELFF; CDR3nt: TGCAGCGTTGTACCGGGAGTTAACACCGGGGAGCTGTTTTTT
j_gene: TRBJ1-1; abundance: NA; d_gene: NA; v_gene: TRBV5-1; CDR3aa: CASSLKSTEAFF; CDR3nt: TGCGCCAGCAGCTTGAAATCTACTGAAGCTTTCTTT
j_gene: TRBJ2-3; abundance: NA; d_gene: NA; v_gene: TRBV27; CDR3aa: CASSFVVTDTQYF; CDR3nt: TGTGCCAGCAGTTTTGTGGTCACAGATACGCAGTATTTT
j_gene: TRBJ2-2; abundance: NA; d_gene: NA; v_gene: TRBV10-3; CDR3aa: CAISETETLRELFF; CDR3nt: TGTGCCATCAGTGAGACGGAGACTCTCCGGGAGCTGTTTTTT
j_gene: TRBJ2-1; abundance: NA; d_gene: TRBD2; v_gene: TRBV7-9; CDR3aa: CASSLDSGRNEQFF; CDR3nt: TGTGCCAGCAGCTTAGATAGCGGGAGGAATGAGCAGTTCTTC
j_gene: TRBJ1-3; abundance: NA; d_gene: NA; v_gene: TRBV18; CDR3aa: CASSPGTGLDSGNTIYF; CDR3nt: TGTGCCAGCTCACCCGGGACCGGGCTTGACTCTGGAAACACCATATATTTT
j_gene: TRBJ2-1; abundance: few; d_gene: NA; v_gene: TRBV29-1; CDR3aa: CSVLGGVKGFDEQFF; CDR3nt: TGCAGCGTTTTAGGAGGGGTAAAGGGATTCGATGAGCAGTTCTTC
j_gene: TRBJ2-1; abundance: NA; d_gene: NA; v_gene: TRBV7-3; CDR3aa: CASSSTGTVMGEQFF; CDR3nt: TGTGCCAGCAGCTCCACCGGCACGGTAATGGGTGAGCAGTTCTTC
j_gene: TRBJ2-1; abundance: NA; d_gene: TRBD2; v_gene: TRBV11-3; CDR3aa: CASSLLVASGGSNEQFF; CDR3nt: TGTGCCAGCAGCTTACTGGTAGCTAGCGGGGGGTCCAATGAGCAGTTCTTC
j_gene: TRBJ1-2; abundance: NA; d_gene: TRBD1; v_gene: TRBV28; CDR3aa: CASCGYRGYGYTF; CDR3nt: TGTGCCAGCTGTGGGTACAGGGGCTATGGCTACACCTTC
j_gene: TRBJ1-5; abundance: NA; d_gene: TRBD1; v_gene: TRBV7-2; CDR3aa: CASSFTGGNQPQHF; CDR3nt: TGTGCCAGCAGCTTCACAGGGGGCAATCAGCCCCAGCATTTT
j_gene: TRBJ1-1; abundance: NA; d_gene: NA; v_gene: TRBV19; CDR3aa: CASSMSGTEAFF; CDR3nt: TGTGCCAGTAGTATGTCCGGAACTGAAGCTTTCTTT
j_gene: TRBJ1-6; abundance: NA; d_gene: NA; v_gene: TRBV11-3; CDR3aa: CASGDGDSPLHF; CDR3nt: TGTGCCAGCGGGGACGGCGATTCACCCCTCCACTTT
j_gene: TRBJ1-2; abundance: NA; d_gene: NA; v_gene: TRBV9; CDR3aa: CASHEGGNYGYTF; CDR3nt: TGTGCCAGCCATGAGGGGGGTAACTATGGCTACACCTTC
j_gene: TRBJ1-5; abundance: NA; d_gene: NA; v_gene: TRBV19; CDR3aa: CASRATGNQPQHF; CDR3nt: TGTGCCAGTAGGGCGACAGGCAATCAGCCCCAGCATTTT
j_gene: TRBJ1-1; abundance: NA; d_gene: NA; v_gene: TRBV5-1; CDR3aa: CASSLGQVNTEAFF; CDR3nt: TGCGCCAGCAGCTTGGGGCAGGTGAACACTGAAGCTTTCTTT
j_gene: TRBJ2-7; abundance: NA; d_gene: NA; v_gene: TRBV5-4; CDR3aa: CASSSRTTSGHEQYF; CDR3nt: TGTGCCAGCAGCTCGAGGACCACCTCCGGCCACGAGCAGTACTTC
j_gene: TRBJ2-3; abundance: NA; d_gene: NA; v_gene: TRBV7-8; CDR3aa: CASSSDMSSRAQYF; CDR3nt: TGTGCCAGCAGCTCCGACATGTCCTCTCGCGCCCAGTATTTT
j_gene: TRBJ2-3; abundance: NA; d_gene: NA; v_gene: TRBV7-2; CDR3aa: CASSLAWDTDTQYF; CDR3nt: TGTGCCAGCAGCTTAGCCTGGGACACAGATACGCAGTATTTT
j_gene: TRBJ1-2; abundance: NA; d_gene: TRBD1; v_gene: TRBV2; CDR3aa: CASQGAGDYGYTF; CDR3nt: TGTGCCTCACAGGGGGCCGGGGACTATGGCTACACCTTC
j_gene: TRBJ2-4; abundance: NA; d_gene: NA; v_gene: TRBV21-1; CDR3aa: CASSIRAGTDPLKVKNIQYF; CDR3nt: TGTGCCAGCAGCATACGAGCCGGGACAGATCCTCTGAAAGTCAAAAACATTCAGTACTTC
j_gene: TRBJ1-5; abundance: NA; d_gene: NA; v_gene: TRBV21-1; CDR3aa: CASSKEADNSNQPQHF; CDR3nt: TGTGCCAGCAGCAAAGAGGCAGATAATAGCAATCAGCCCCAGCATTTT
j_gene: TRBJ1-1; abundance: NA; d_gene: NA; v_gene: TRBV19; CDR3aa: CASKGRVTEAFF; CDR3nt: TGTGCCAGTAAAGGCAGGGTTACTGAAGCTTTCTTT
j_gene: TRBJ2-5; abundance: NA; d_gene: NA; v_gene: TRBV5-1; CDR3aa: CASSSGGVQETQYF; CDR3nt: TGCGCCAGCAGCTCGGGTGGGGTACAAGAGACCCAGTACTTC
j_gene: TRBJ2-2; abundance: few; d_gene: NA; v_gene: TRBV6-5; CDR3aa: CASRYPGDTGELFF; CDR3nt: TGTGCCAGCAGGTACCCGGGAGACACCGGGGAGCTGTTTTTT
j_gene: TRBJ2-3; abundance: NA; d_gene: TRBD2; v_gene: TRBV11-2; CDR3aa: CASSFLLAGRTDTQYF; CDR3nt: TGTGCCAGCAGCTTCCTACTAGCGGGCCGCACAGATACGCAGTATTTT
j_gene: TRBJ2-7; abundance: NA; d_gene: TRBD1; v_gene: TRBV6-5; CDR3aa: CASSYHRDRGHEQYF; CDR3nt: TGTGCCAGCAGTTACCACAGGGACAGGGGGCACGAGCAGTACTTC
j_gene: TRBJ1-4; abundance: NA; d_gene: NA; v_gene: TRBV5-1; CDR3aa: CASSLALPGDEKLFF; CDR3nt: TGCGCCAGCAGCTTGGCCCTACCAGGGGATGAAAAACTGTTTTTT
j_gene: TRBJ2-3; abundance: NA; d_gene: NA; v_gene: TRBV27; CDR3aa: CASRRLLTDTQYF; CDR3nt: TGTGCCAGCAGGCGACTACTCACAGATACGCAGTATTTT
j_gene: TRBJ1-6; abundance: NA; d_gene: NA; v_gene: TRBV27; CDR3aa: CASSLVAWSPLHF; CDR3nt: TGTGCCAGCAGTTTAGTAGCGTGGTCACCCCTCCACTTT
j_gene: TRBJ2-1; abundance: NA; d_gene: TRBD2; v_gene: TRBV7-9; CDR3aa: CASSFSGLLDNEQFF; CDR3nt: TGTGCCAGCAGCTTTAGCGGGCTCCTAGACAATGAGCAGTTCTTC
j_gene: TRBJ2-1; abundance: NA; d_gene: TRBD2; v_gene: TRBV24-1; CDR3aa: CATSDPQTSGSFNEQFF; CDR3nt: TGTGCCACCAGTGATCCACAGACTAGCGGGAGTTTCAATGAGCAGTTCTTC
j_gene: TRBJ2-6; abundance: NA; d_gene: NA; v_gene: TRBV3-1/TRBV3-2; CDR3aa: CASSQEGLLPGANVLTF; CDR3nt: TGTGCCAGCAGCCAAGAAGGCCTGTTGCCTGGGGCCAACGTCCTGACTTTC
j_gene: TRBJ1-1; abundance: NA; d_gene: TRBD1; v_gene: TRBV6-5; CDR3aa: CASSPTGAGTEAFF; CDR3nt: TGTGCCAGCAGCCCGACAGGGGCGGGCACTGAAGCTTTCTTT
j_gene: TRBJ1-2; abundance: NA; d_gene: NA; v_gene: TRBV7-3; CDR3aa: CAPSVELMDYGYTF; CDR3nt: TGTGCCCCCTCCGTGGAGCTTATGGACTATGGCTACACCTTC
j_gene: TRBJ2-2; abundance: NA; d_gene: NA; v_gene: TRBV29-1; CDR3aa: CSAREETGELFF; CDR3nt: TGCAGCGCCAGGGAAGAAACCGGGGAGCTGTTTTTT
j_gene: TRBJ1-5; abundance: NA; d_gene: NA; v_gene: TRBV19; CDR3aa: CASRMGGDQPQHF; CDR3nt: TGTGCCAGTAGGATGGGAGGAGATCAGCCCCAGCATTTT
j_gene: TRBJ2-1; abundance: NA; d_gene: NA; v_gene: TRBV6-1; CDR3aa: CASSDPRMGDEQFF; CDR3nt: TGTGCCAGCAGTGACCCGAGGATGGGCGATGAGCAGTTCTTC
j_gene: TRBJ2-4; abundance: NA; d_gene: NA; v_gene: TRBV23-1; CDR3aa: CATTAWGQPGDIQYF; CDR3nt: TGCGCCACCACGGCCTGGGGGCAACCTGGCGACATTCAGTACTTC
j_gene: TRBJ2-5; abundance: NA; d_gene: TRBD1; v_gene: TRBV7-9; CDR3aa: CASSRTGAMKTQYF; CDR3nt: TGTGCCAGCAGCCGGACAGGGGCGATGAAGACCCAGTACTTC